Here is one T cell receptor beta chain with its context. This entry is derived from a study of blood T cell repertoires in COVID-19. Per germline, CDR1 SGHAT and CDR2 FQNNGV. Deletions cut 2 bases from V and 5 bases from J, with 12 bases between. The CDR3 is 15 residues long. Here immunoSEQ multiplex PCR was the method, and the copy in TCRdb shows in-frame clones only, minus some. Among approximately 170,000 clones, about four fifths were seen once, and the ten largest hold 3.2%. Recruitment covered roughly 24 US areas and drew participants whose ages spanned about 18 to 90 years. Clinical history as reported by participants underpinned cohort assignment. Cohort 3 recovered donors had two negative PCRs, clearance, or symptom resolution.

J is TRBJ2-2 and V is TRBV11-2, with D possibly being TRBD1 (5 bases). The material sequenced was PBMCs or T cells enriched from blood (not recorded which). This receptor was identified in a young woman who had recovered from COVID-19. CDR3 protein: CASSLYKGLTGELFF. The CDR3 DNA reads TGTGCCAGCAGCTTATATAAGGGGTTGACCGGGGAGCTGTTTTTT.